The 22 T cell receptor beta chains given below trace back to one sample, sequenced in a study of cytomegalovirus exposure and HLA in healthy donors. Primers: 60 Vbeta forward and 13 Jbeta reverse. Clones were read by immunoSEQ multiplex PCR, and TCRdb kept only the in-frame ones, dropping some. The data show 200,000 to 250,000 clones, over 70% seen once. The sample taken for sequencing was PBMCs. These receptors originate from a boy younger than 10 in good health and CMV-seronegative.

V usage is TRBV29-1 and J usage is TRBJ1-2; no definite D call. CDR1 and CDR2 (germline): SQVTM, ANQGSEA. The CDR3 consists of 14 residues. CDR3 amino acids: CATHDNESPYGYTF. CDR3 in DNA: TGCGCCACCCACGATAACGAAAGCCCCTATGGCTACACCTTC.

V gene TRBV25-1 combines with J gene TRBJ2-7; D is possibly TRBD2 (6 bases). This CDR3 comprises 16 residues. Trimming left V 3 bases short and J 7 bases short, with 22 bases between. CDR1 is MGHDK, CDR2 SYGVNS, per germline. This chain's CDR3 is CASSDPPGTPTGEQYF. CDR3 nucleotides: TGTGCCAGCAGTGATCCTCCCGGGACTCCCACTGGGGAGCAGTACTTC.

This chain links TRBV27 with TRBJ1-1, with a tentative D call TRBD1 (6 bases). Trimming shortened V by 4 bases and J by 4 bases, and 13 bases separated the two germline ends. From germline, CDR1 is MNHEY and CDR2 SMNVEV (reference sequence). The CDR3 is 14 amino acids. This CDR3 reads CASSSTTGLTEAFF. The CDR3, as DNA: TGTGCCAGCAGTTCCACCACAGGGCTCACTGAAGCTTTCTTT.

The chain recombines TRBV5-4 with TRBJ1-6; 7 bases are shared with TRBD1. The length of the CDR3 is 15 residues. Losses at the gene ends were 4 bases for V and 7 bases for J; bases not matched to a gene: 8. Per the germline V gene, CDR1 is SGHNT and CDR2 is YYREEE (reference sequence). The CDR3 is CASSHPQGLNSPLHF. The CDR3 DNA is TGTGCCAGCAGCCACCCACAGGGGCTAAATTCACCCCTCCACTTT.

The chain recombines TRBV11-2 with TRBJ1-3; D is unclear. From germline, CDR1 is SGHAT and CDR2 FQNNGV. The length of the CDR3 is 12 residues. Trimming removed 7 bases from V and 7 bases from J, with 11 bases in between. CDR3 region: CASNHLGNTIYF. The CDR3 DNA follows: TGTGCCAGCAACCACCTTGGCAACACCATATATTTT.

As regards this clone: The sample holds other DNA sequences that translate to the same CDR3. This chain uses TRBV6-5 with TRBJ2-3; D is perhaps TRBD2 (5 bases). The CDR3 has 14 residues. Deletions cut 5 bases from V and 6 bases from J, with 15 bases between. Germline lookup yields CDR1 MNHEY and CDR2 SVGAGI. CDR3 nucleotide sequence: TGTGCCAGCAGTGAAGTCGGGGTTGCGGATACGCAGTATTTT. Translation gives CASSEVGVADTQYF.

This chain links TRBV5-1 with TRBJ1-1, with D possibly matching TRBD1 (5 bases). CDR1 SGHRS and CDR2 YFSETQ come from the germline V gene. Trimming shortened V by 4 bases and J by 5 bases, and 15 bases separated the two germline ends. The CDR3 is made up of 14 amino acids. The CDR3 reads CASSKTGMDTEAFF. CDR3 DNA sequence: TGCGCCAGCAGCAAAACAGGAATGGATACTGAAGCTTTCTTT.

This rearrangement joins TRBV5-6 to TRBJ2-1; no clear D. Looked up from germline, CDR1 is SGHDT and CDR2 is YYEEEE. V dropped 3 bases and J dropped 6 bases, with 19 bases sitting between them. The CDR3 is made up of 16 amino acids. The CDR3 protein is CASSSSRISNINEQFF. DNA for the CDR3: TGTGCCAGCAGCTCCTCGAGGATATCCAATATCAATGAGCAGTTCTTC.

The CDR3 DNA is TGCGCCAGCCGAACTAGCACAGGCAACTCCTACGAGCAGTACTTC. Its translation: CASRTSTGNSYEQYF. The chain employs TRBV5-1 and TRBJ2-7; D possibly corresponds to TRBD2 (6 bases). The length of the CDR3 is 15 residues. Germline CDR1 SGHRS, CDR2 YFSETQ. Trimming pared 7 bases from V and 0 bases from J, leaving 17 bases between.

A note on this clone: At one of its ends the junction is not consistent with the germline gene, which may arise from a read error. V usage is TRBV28 and J usage is TRBJ1-1, with unresolved D. The CDR3 is made up of 11 amino acids. Per germline, CDR1 MDHEN and CDR2 SYDVKM. CDR3 bases: TGTGCCAGCAGTAGGTCGAAGGCACTAATCTTT. Its translation: CASSRSKALIF.

This clone was seen only a few times. The chain uses TRBV10-1 and TRBJ1-1; D not certain. V was pared by 7 bases and J by 10 bases, with 16 bases between. CDR1 is WNHNN, CDR2 SYGVQD, per germline (reference sequence). This CDR3 is 12 amino acids long. The CDR3 sequence: CASNLSKTGAFF. The CDR3 region has the DNA TGCGCCAGCAATCTATCCAAGACGGGAGCTTTCTTT.

V gene TRBV4-1 combines with J gene TRBJ2-7, with 12 positions matching TRBD2. The germline V gene encodes CDR1 MGHRA and CDR2 YSYEKL. The trim removed 1 base at V and 5 bases at J, leaving 3 bases unmatched. CDR3 length: 15 residues. The CDR3 spells CASSQGTSGINEQYF. As DNA, the CDR3 is TGCGCCAGCAGCCAAGGGACTAGCGGGATTAACGAGCAGTACTTC.

The rearrangement links TRBV6-1 to TRBJ1-2, with 8 positions matching TRBD1. The germline V gene encodes CDR1 MNHNS and CDR2 SASEGT. This CDR3 is 16 amino acids long. The V gene end was trimmed by 2 bases and the J gene end by 2 bases; junction bases not matched to a gene: 7. CDR3 coding DNA: TGTGCCAGCAGTGAACCCCGTCCAGGGGGCAACTATGGCTACACCTTC. Protein product: CASSEPRPGGNYGYTF.

This chain uses TRBV9 with TRBJ2-7; D is perhaps TRBD2 (6 bases). The CDR3 runs 12 residues. Germline V gene sequence: CDR1 SGDLS, CDR2 YYNGEE. The V end lost 4 bases, the J end lost 6 bases, and 11 bases lay between the germline ends. CDR3 DNA sequence: TGTGCCAGCAGCTCGGCGGGAAGCGAGCAGTACTTC. Residues: CASSSAGSEQYF.

This clone appeared once. The rearrangement joins TRBV7-8 to TRBJ1-1, with 10 bases lining up with TRBD1. CDR1 and CDR2 from the germline V gene are SGHVS and FQNEAQ. The CDR3 is 16 amino acids. V shed 5 bases, J shed 0 bases, and the junction held 6 bases outside the gene matches. The CDR3, as DNA: TGTGCCAGCAGCCGGGGGACAGGGGCCTTGAACACTGAAGCTTTCTTT. The encoded protein is CASSRGTGALNTEAFF. Looking up the rest from reference TRBV7-8 and TRBJ1-1 gives the full variable domain: GAGVSQSPRYKVAKRGQDVALRCDPISGHVSLFWYQQALGQGPEFLTYFQNEAQLDKSGLPSDRFFAERPEGSVSTLKIQRTQQEDSAVYLCASSRGTGALNTEAFFGQGTRLTVV.

This chain links TRBV10-3 with TRBJ2-2; the match to TRBD2 covers 9 bases. V gave up 5 bases and J gave up 7 bases; unmatched junction bases: 8. This CDR3 is built from 15 residues. CDR1 is ENHRY, CDR2 SYGVKD, per germline. The chain's CDR3 is CAISMRTSAIGELFF. In DNA form, the CDR3 reads TGTGCCATCAGTATGAGGACTAGCGCTATCGGGGAGCTGTTTTTT.

The count of this clone is one. The sample contains more than one DNA sequence encoding this CDR3. The chain recombines TRBV10-3 with TRBJ1-2; D uncertain. The CDR3 is made up of 13 amino acids. Trimming cost V 4 bases and J 2 bases, with 8 bases left between them. Germline V gene lookup returns CDR1 ENHRY and CDR2 SYGVKD. The DNA of the CDR3 is TGTGCCATCAGTGGAAGAGGAAACTATGGCTACACCTTC. Translated, it gives CAISGRGNYGYTF.

This chain joins TRBV7-6 and TRBJ2-3; possible D gene TRBD2, 5 bases. This CDR3 spans 15 amino acids. The germline gives CDR1 SGHVS, CDR2 FNYEAQ. CDR3 sequence reads: CAAGGSSLSTDTQYF. The CDR3 bases are TGTGCGGCGGGTGGATCCTCACTTAGCACAGATACGCAGTATTTT.

The CDR3 bases are TGTGCCAGCAGCCACCGACAGGGGCGACCGACAGATACGCAGTATTTT. Translation gives CASSHRQGRPTDTQYF. This chain links TRBV14 with TRBJ2-3; 8 bases line up with TRBD1. The CDR3 length is 16 residues. V was clipped by 3 bases and J by 3 bases; unmatched bases: 8. Germline assignment: CDR1 SGHDN and CDR2 FVKESK.

The chain has TRBV7-2 and TRBJ1-5; possibly TRBD1 for D (5 bases). CDR3 size: 16 residues. V lost 2 bases to trimming and J lost 3 bases, with 14 bases between them. CDR1 is SGHTA and CDR2 is FQGNSA in the germline V gene. CDR3 sequence (DNA): TGTGCCAGCAGCTTACACCTCGACAGAAACAATCAGCCCCAGCATTTT. Translation gives CASSLHLDRNNQPQHF. The variable domain in full, completed from reference TRBV7-2 and TRBJ1-5, reads GAGVSQSPSNKVTEKGKDVELRCDPISGHTALYWYRQSLGQGLEFLIYFQGNSAPDKSGLPSDRFSAERTGGSVSTLTIQRTQQEDSAVYLCASSLHLDRNNQPQHFGDGTRLSIL.

For this clone: Different DNA sequences within this sample yield the same CDR3. The V and J genes are TRBV7-8 and TRBJ2-7; no reliable D call. This CDR3 is built from 14 residues. Germline values: CDR1 SGHVS, CDR2 FQNEAQ. With 0 bases removed from V and 0 bases from J, the gap between germline ends came to 6 bases. The CDR3 is CASSLAQSSYEQYF. CDR3 nucleotide sequence: TGTGCCAGCAGCTTAGCACAGAGCTCCTACGAGCAGTACTTC.

The V and J genes are TRBV5-1 and TRBJ2-5; D is possibly TRBD2 (6 bases). Trimming took off 4 bases at V and 0 bases at J, with 16 bases between the two ends. The CDR3 sequence is 16 residues long. CDR1 and CDR2 from the germline V gene are SGHRS and YFSETQ. CDR3 in DNA: TGCGCCAGCAGCGAAACGACTAGAGGGTACCAAGAGACCCAGTACTTC. Its translation is CASSETTRGYQETQYF.